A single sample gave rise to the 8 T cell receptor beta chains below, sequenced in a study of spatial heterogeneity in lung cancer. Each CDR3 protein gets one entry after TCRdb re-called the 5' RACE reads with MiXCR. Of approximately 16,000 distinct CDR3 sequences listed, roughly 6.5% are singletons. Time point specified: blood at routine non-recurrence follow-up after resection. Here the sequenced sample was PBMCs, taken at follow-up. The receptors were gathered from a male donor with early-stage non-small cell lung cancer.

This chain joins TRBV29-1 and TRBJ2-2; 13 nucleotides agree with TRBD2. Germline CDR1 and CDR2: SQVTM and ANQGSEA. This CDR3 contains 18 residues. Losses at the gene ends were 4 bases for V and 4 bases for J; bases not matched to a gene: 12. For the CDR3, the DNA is TGCAGCGTTGCGGGGACCGGGACTAGCGGGGAGGGCACCGGGGAGCTGTTTTTT. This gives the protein CSVAGTGTSGEGTGELFF.

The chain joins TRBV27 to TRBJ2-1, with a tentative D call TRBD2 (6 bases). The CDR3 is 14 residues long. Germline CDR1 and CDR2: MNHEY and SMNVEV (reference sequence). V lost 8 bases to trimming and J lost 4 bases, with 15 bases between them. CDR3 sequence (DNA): TGTGCCAGCTCGGGCCTAGGAGGGTACAATGAGCAGTTCTTC. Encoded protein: CASSGLGGYNEQFF.

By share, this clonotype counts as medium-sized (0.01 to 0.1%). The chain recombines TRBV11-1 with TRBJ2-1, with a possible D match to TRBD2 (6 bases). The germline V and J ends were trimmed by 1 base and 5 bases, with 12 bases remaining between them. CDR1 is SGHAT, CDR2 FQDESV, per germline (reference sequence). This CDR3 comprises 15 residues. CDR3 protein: CASSLVGGPHNEQFF. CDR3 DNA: TGTGCCAGCAGCTTAGTCGGGGGTCCCCACAATGAGCAGTTCTTC.

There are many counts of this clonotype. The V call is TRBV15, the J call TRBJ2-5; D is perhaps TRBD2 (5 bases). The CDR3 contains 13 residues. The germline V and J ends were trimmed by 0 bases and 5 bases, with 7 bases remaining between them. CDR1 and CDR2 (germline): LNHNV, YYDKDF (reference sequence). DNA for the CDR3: TGTGCCACCAGCAGAGAGTCGGGGGAGACCCAGTACTTC. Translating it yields CATSRESGETQYF.

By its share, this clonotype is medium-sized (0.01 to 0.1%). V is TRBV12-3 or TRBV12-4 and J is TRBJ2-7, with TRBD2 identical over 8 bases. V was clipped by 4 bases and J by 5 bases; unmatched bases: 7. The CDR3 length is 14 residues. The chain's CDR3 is CASSWAGGPDEQYF. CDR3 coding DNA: TGTGCCAGCAGTTGGGCGGGAGGCCCGGACGAGCAGTACTTC.

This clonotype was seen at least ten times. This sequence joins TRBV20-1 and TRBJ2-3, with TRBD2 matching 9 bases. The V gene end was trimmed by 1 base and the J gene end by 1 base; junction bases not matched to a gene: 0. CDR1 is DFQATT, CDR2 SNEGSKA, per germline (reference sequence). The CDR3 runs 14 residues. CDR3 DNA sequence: TGCAGTGCTAGAGTAGCGGGAGGCACAGATACGCAGTATTTT. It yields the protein CSARVAGGTDTQYF.

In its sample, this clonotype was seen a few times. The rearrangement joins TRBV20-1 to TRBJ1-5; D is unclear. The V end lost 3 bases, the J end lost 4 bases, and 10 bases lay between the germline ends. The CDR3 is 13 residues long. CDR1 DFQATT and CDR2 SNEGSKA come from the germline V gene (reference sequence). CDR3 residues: CSASGWRNQPQHF. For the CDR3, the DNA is TGCAGTGCTAGCGGGTGGCGAAATCAGCCCCAGCATTTT.

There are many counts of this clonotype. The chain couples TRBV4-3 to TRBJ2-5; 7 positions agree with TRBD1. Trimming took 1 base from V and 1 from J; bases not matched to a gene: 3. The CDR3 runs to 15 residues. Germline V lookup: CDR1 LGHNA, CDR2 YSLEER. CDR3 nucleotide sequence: TGCGCCAGCAGCCAAGGGAACAGGGGCCAAGAGACCCAGTACTTC. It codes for CASSQGNRGQETQYF.